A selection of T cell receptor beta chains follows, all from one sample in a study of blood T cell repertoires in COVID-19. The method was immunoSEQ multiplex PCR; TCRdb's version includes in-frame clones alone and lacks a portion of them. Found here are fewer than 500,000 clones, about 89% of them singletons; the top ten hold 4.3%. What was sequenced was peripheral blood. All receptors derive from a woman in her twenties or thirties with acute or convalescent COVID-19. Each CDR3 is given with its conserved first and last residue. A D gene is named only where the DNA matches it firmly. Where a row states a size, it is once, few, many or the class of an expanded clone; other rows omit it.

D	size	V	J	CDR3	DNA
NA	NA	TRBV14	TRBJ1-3	CASSYREGGNTIYF	TGTGCCAGCAGCTACAGGGAAGGCGGAAACACCATATATTTT
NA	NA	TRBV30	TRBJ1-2	CAWSGDRHNYGYTF	TGTGCCTGGAGTGGCGACAGGCACAACTATGGCTACACCTTC
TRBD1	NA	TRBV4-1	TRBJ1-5	CASSIHRGQPQHF	TGCGCCAGCAGCATACACAGGGGACAGCCCCAGCATTTT
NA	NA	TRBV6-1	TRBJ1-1	CASSDGMNTEAFF	TGTGCCAGCAGTGACGGTATGAACACTGAAGCTTTCTTT
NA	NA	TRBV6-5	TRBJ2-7	CASSSHGGEQYF	TGTGCCAGCAGTTCTCATGGGGGGGAGCAGTACTTC
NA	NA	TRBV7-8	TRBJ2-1	CASSSLGPSVNEQFF	TGTGCCAGCAGCTCGCTGGGCCCCTCGGTCAATGAGCAGTTCTTC
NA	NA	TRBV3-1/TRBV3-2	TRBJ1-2	CASVGRGYGYTF	TGTGCCAGCGTAGGTCGGGGCTATGGCTACACCTTC
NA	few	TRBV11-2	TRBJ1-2	CASSGQSYGYTF	TGTGCCAGCAGCGGGCAGTCCTATGGCTACACCTTC
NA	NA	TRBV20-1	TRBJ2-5	CSATGETQYF	TGCAGTGCTACGGGGGAGACCCAGTACTTC
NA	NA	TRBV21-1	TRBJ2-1	CASSVADYNEQFF	TGTGCCAGCTCGGTGGCGGACTATAATGAGCAGTTCTTC
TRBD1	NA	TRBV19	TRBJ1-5	CASSITGQGYAQPQHF	TGTGCCAGTAGTATAACGGGACAGGGGTACGCACAGCCCCAGCATTTT
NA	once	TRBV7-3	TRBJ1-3	CASASPGNTIYF	TGTGCCAGCGCGAGTCCTGGAAACACCATATATTTT
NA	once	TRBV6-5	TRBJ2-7	CASSWHRDYEQYF	TGTGCCAGCAGTTGGCACAGGGACTACGAGCAGTACTTC
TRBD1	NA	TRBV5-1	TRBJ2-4	CASSLGQGADIQYF	TGCGCCAGCAGCTTGGGTCAGGGGGCTGACATTCAGTACTTC
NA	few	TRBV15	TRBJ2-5	CATSHGVQETQYF	TGTGCCACCAGCCACGGAGTACAAGAGACCCAGTACTTC
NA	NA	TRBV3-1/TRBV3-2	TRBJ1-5	CASSQGRVQPQHF	TGTGCCAGCAGCCAAGGGAGAGTTCAGCCCCAGCATTTT
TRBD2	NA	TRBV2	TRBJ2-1	CASALAGSTAQFF	TGTGCCAGCGCGCTAGCGGGATCCACGGCGCAGTTCTTC
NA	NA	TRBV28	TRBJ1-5	CASGSLDNIYSNQPQHF	TGTGCCAGCGGGTCTTTAGACAATATTTATAGCAATCAGCCCCAGCATTTT
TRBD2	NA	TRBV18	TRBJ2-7	CASSGGGATYEQYF	TGTGCCAGCTCAGGGGGGGGAGCCACCTACGAGCAGTACTTC
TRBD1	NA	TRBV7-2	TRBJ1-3	CASSLGQGTDTIYF	TGTGCCAGCAGCTTAGGACAGGGGACGGACACCATATATTTT
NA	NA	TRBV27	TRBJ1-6	CASSFGGSWNSPLHF	TGTGCCAGCAGTTTTGGAGGGTCCTGGAATTCACCCCTCCACTTT
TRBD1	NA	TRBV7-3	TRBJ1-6	CASSLQNRGLNSPLHF	TGTGCCAGCAGCCTTCAAAACAGGGGGCTGAATTCACCCCTCCACTTT
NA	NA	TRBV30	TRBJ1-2	CAWDRIRQANYGYTF	TGTGCCTGGGACAGGATACGACAGGCCAACTATGGCTACACCTTC
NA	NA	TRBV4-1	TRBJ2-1	CASSATGTSHNEQFF	TGCGCCAGCAGTGCAACCGGGACTTCCCATAATGAGCAGTTCTTC